Below, 26 T cell receptor beta chains from the same sample are listed, as sequenced in a study of tumor-infiltrating T cells and Merkel cell polyomavirus. Study information: The T cells studied were CD8+ and recognized the Merkel cell polyomavirus KLL epitope.

All patients' tumors stained robustly positive for Merkel cell polyomavirus Large T antigen by immunohistochemistry. Clones were read by immunoSEQ multiplex PCR, and TCRdb kept only the in-frame ones, dropping some. Here the sample spans fewer than 3,500 clones, around four fifths being singletons. The sequencing input was tumor tissue. All receptors come from a man in his forties or fifties with Merkel cell carcinoma.

This chain joins TRBV14 and TRBJ2-3; D possibly corresponds to TRBD2 (6 bases). This CDR3 has 13 amino acids. Trimming removed 3 bases at V and 5 bases at J, with 9 bases between. Germline V gives CDR1 SGHDN, CDR2 FVKESK. The CDR3: CASSQGRGDTQYF. DNA of the CDR3: TGTGCCAGCAGCCAGGGGCGGGGAGATACGCAGTATTTT.

The chain couples TRBV12-1 to TRBJ2-6; the table's D call, TRBD1, was not checked against the DNA. TRBV12-1 is deemed a pseudogene. This CDR3 is built from 17 residues. CDR3 loop: CASSWILGQSRANVLTF. CDR3 DNA: TGTGCCAGCAGCTGGATACTTGGACAAAGTCGGGCCAACGTCCTGACTTTC.

The chain carries TRBV4-1 and TRBJ1-5; D is possibly TRBD1 (6 bases). The CDR3 extends over 16 amino acids. CDR1 and CDR2 (germline): MGHRA, YSYEKL. V lost 4 bases and J lost 4, with 17 bases in between. The CDR3 protein is CASSLEGGHSNQPQHF. CDR3 DNA sequence: TGCGCCAGCAGCCTCGAAGGGGGACACTCTAATCAGCCCCAGCATTTT.

The chain recombines TRBV18 with TRBJ2-1, with D possibly matching TRBD2 (6 bases). CDR3 length equals 13 residues. Germline-derived CDR1 and CDR2 are KGHSH and LQKENI. Trimming pared 6 bases from V and 8 bases from J, leaving 14 bases between. The CDR3 DNA sequence: TGTGCCAGCTCCCCAGCAGGGAGGTATGAGCAGTTCTTC. Residues: CASSPAGRYEQFF. The full variable domain, with the rest looked up from reference TRBV18 and TRBJ2-1, is NAGVMQNPRHLVRRRGQEARLRCSPMKGHSHVYWYRQLPEEGLKFMVYLQKENIIDESGMPKERFSAEFPKEGPSILRIQQVVRGDSAAYFCASSPAGRYEQFFGPGTRLTVL.

The V and J genes are TRBV4-3 and TRBJ2-3; D is uncertain. This CDR3 contains 13 residues. Trimming pared 2 bases from V and 6 bases from J, leaving 9 bases between. Germline loops: CDR1 LGHNA, CDR2 YSLEER. CDR3 nucleotides: TGCGCCAGCAGCCAACCCGGGTGGGATACGCAGTATTTT. Amino acid sequence: CASSQPGWDTQYF.

This chain links TRBV5-1 with TRBJ2-3; 8 bases agree with TRBD1. V lost 4 bases and J lost 4; bases outside the gene matches: 8. CDR1 and CDR2 (germline): SGHRS, YFSETQ. CDR3 length equals 15 residues. CDR3 nucleotides: TGCGCCAGCAGCGTCGGGACAGGCATGGCAGATACGCAGTATTTT. This codes for CASSVGTGMADTQYF.

The DNA of the CDR3 is TGTGCCAGTAGTAAATCCGGGGCCTACGAGCAGTACTTC. Translated, it gives CASSKSGAYEQYF. The chain has TRBV19 and TRBJ2-7, with a possible D match to TRBD2 (5 bases). This CDR3 has 13 residues. Germline CDR1 reads LNHDA; CDR2 reads SQIVND (reference sequence). V shed 4 bases and J shed 2 bases, with 9 bases lying between them.

This chain connects TRBV5-8 to TRBJ1-2, with no clear D. The germline V and J ends were trimmed by 0 bases and 5 bases, with 14 bases remaining between them. The CDR3 has 15 residues. CDR1 and CDR2 (germline): SGHTS, YDEGEE. DNA for the CDR3: TGTGCCAGCAGCTTGGACAGAACAACTGGTTATGGCTACACCTTC. This codes for CASSLDRTTGYGYTF.

This clone came up once. The V and J genes are TRBV15 and TRBJ1-5; D unclear. Germline loops: CDR1 LNHNV, CDR2 YYDKDF (reference sequence). This CDR3 has 16 amino acids. Trimming took off 2 bases at V and 0 bases at J, with 11 bases between the two ends. CDR3 in DNA: TGTGCCACCAGCAGATCTCCCGGGGATAGCAATCAGCCCCAGCATTTT. Translation: CATSRSPGDSNQPQHF.

This clone was picked up a small number of times. This chain joins TRBV2 and TRBJ2-2; 7 bases fit TRBD1. There are 14 residues in the CDR3. Germline lookup yields CDR1 SNHLY and CDR2 FYNNEI. The trim removed 4 bases at V and 7 bases at J, leaving 6 bases unmatched. DNA of the CDR3: TGTGCCAGCAGTGTACAGGGGATAAGCGGGGAGCTGTTTTTT. Protein sequence: CASSVQGISGELFF.

In this sample, this clone turned up a few times. This chain uses TRBV7-8 with TRBJ1-1; D gene unclear. This CDR3 has 14 residues. V was clipped by 3 bases and J by 3 bases, with 11 bases between them. CDR1 is SGHVS, CDR2 FQNEAQ, per germline. CDR3 sequence: CASSFRVWDTEAFF. The DNA of the CDR3 is TGTGCCAGCAGCTTCCGGGTTTGGGACACTGAAGCTTTCTTT. The full variable domain, completed using reference TRBV7-8 and TRBJ1-1, is GAGVSQSPRYKVAKRGQDVALRCDPISGHVSLFWYQQALGQGPEFLTYFQNEAQLDKSGLPSDRFFAERPEGSVSTLKIQRTQQEDSAVYLCASSFRVWDTEAFFGQGTRLTVV.

This chain links TRBV5-4 with TRBJ1-1; maybe TRBD1 (6 bases). This CDR3 comprises 14 residues. Trimming took 3 bases from V and 7 from J, leaving 16 bases between them. CDR1 SGHNT and CDR2 YYREEE come from the germline V gene (reference sequence). Written as DNA, the CDR3 is TGTGCCAGCAGCTATGGTTCAGGGGAGTTTGAAGCTTTCTTT. Translation: CASSYGSGEFEAFF.

The chain is built from TRBV19 and TRBJ2-3, with D uncertain. The germline V and J ends were trimmed by 5 bases and 0 bases, with 6 bases remaining between them. Germline loops: CDR1 LNHDA, CDR2 SQIVND (reference sequence). The CDR3 covers 13 residues. The CDR3 DNA reads TGTGCCAGTAGTTCCCTGAGCACAGATACGCAGTATTTT. Its translation is CASSSLSTDTQYF.

Turning to this clone: This specimen includes other DNA sequences encoding the same CDR3. The chain uses TRBV11-3 and TRBJ1-1; 7 bases agree with TRBD1. This CDR3 has 14 residues. V lost 6 bases, J lost 3 bases, and 7 bases stayed unmatched. The germline CDR1 and CDR2 sequences are SGHNT and YENEEA. The CDR3 nucleotides read TGTGCCAGCAGTCGACAGGGATTGGACACTGAAGCTTTCTTT. Translated: CASSRQGLDTEAFF.

The chain combines TRBV11-3 with TRBJ2-2; TRBD1 agrees at 9 bases. There are 15 residues in the CDR3. Losses at the gene ends were 4 bases for V and 5 bases for J; bases not matched to a gene: 5. The germline gives CDR1 SGHNT, CDR2 YENEEA. CDR3 sequence: CASSSWTGDTGELFF. In DNA, the CDR3 is TGTGCCAGCAGCTCCTGGACAGGGGATACCGGGGAGCTGTTTTTT. The complete variable domain, with remaining parts taken from reference TRBV11-3 and TRBJ2-2, reads EAGVVQSPRYKIIEKKQPVAFWCNPISGHNTLYWYLQNLGQGPELLIRYENEEAVDDSQLPKDRFSAERLKGVDSTLKIQPAELGDSAVYLCASSSWTGDTGELFFGEGSRLTVL.

Here the CDR3 reads CASSYGQTAEAFF. The CDR3 DNA sequence: TGTGCCAGCAGCTACGGACAGACAGCTGAAGCTTTCTTT. J is TRBJ1-1 and V is TRBV7-9; weak D call: TRBD1 (6 bases). The CDR3 is 13 amino acids. CDR1 SEHNR and CDR2 FQNEAQ come from the germline V gene (reference sequence). Deletions cut 4 bases from V and 6 bases from J, with 12 bases between.

The chain links TRBV6-1 to TRBJ1-4; 9 nucleotides line up with TRBD1. This CDR3 region has 15 residues. The V gene's germline CDR1 is MNHNS and CDR2 SASEGT. V was clipped by 9 bases and J by 0 bases; unmatched bases: 5. CDR3 amino acids: CASGQGPATNEKLFF. CDR3 DNA sequence: TGTGCCAGTGGACAGGGGCCTGCAACTAATGAAAAACTGTTTTTT.

V gene TRBV7-8 combines with J gene TRBJ1-2; D gene unclear. Germline loops: CDR1 SGHVS, CDR2 FQNEAQ. The CDR3 runs to 13 residues. The ends were cut back, 1 base at V and 4 bases at J, with 7 bases in the middle. The DNA of the CDR3 is TGTGCCAGCAGCTTAGTGCGGGGCTATGGCTACACCTTC. Translating gives CASSLVRGYGYTF. The full variable domain, in which reference TRBV7-8 and TRBJ1-2 provide the parts outside the CDR3, is GAGVSQSPRYKVAKRGQDVALRCDPISGHVSLFWYQQALGQGPEFLTYFQNEAQLDKSGLPSDRFFAERPEGSVSTLKIQRTQQEDSAVYLCASSLVRGYGYTFGSGTRLTVV.

The rearrangement links TRBV19 to TRBJ1-2, with a possible D match to TRBD1 (6 bases). The CDR3 loop spans 15 amino acids. In germline, CDR1 is LNHDA, CDR2 SQIVND (reference sequence). Trimming shortened V by 3 bases and J by 5 bases, and 16 bases separated the two germline ends. The CDR3 sequence: CASSIGDTAGYGYTF. In nucleotides, the CDR3 is TGTGCCAGTAGTATTGGGGACACCGCAGGGTATGGCTACACCTTC.

The chain employs TRBV19 and TRBJ1-2; maybe TRBD1 (5 bases). CDR1 and CDR2 from the germline V gene are LNHDA and SQIVND (reference sequence). This CDR3 region has 15 residues. V was cut by 4 bases and J by 7 bases, with 19 bases left in between. This CDR3 is CASSRTTAGSGGYTF. The CDR3 bases are TGTGCCAGTAGTAGAACGACAGCGGGCAGCGGTGGCTACACCTTC. Together with reference TRBV19 and TRBJ1-2, the CDR3 gives the full variable domain: DGGITQSPKYLFRKEGQNVTLSCEQNLNHDAMYWYRQDPGQGLRLIYYSQIVNDFQKGDIAEGYSVSREKKESFPLTVTSAQKNPTAFYLCASSRTTAGSGGYTFGSGTRLTVV.

The chain employs TRBV5-1 and TRBJ2-3; 10 bases agree with TRBD2. The V gene's germline CDR1 is SGHRS and CDR2 YFSETQ. The CDR3 covers 15 residues. The trim removed 2 bases at V and 4 bases at J, leaving 4 bases unmatched. The CDR3 here is CASSFQRGGADTQYF. Here the CDR3 DNA reads TGCGCCAGCAGCTTTCAGCGGGGGGGCGCAGATACGCAGTATTTT.

The table lists this clone with a few counts. The chain is built from TRBV10-1 and TRBJ2-3, with D possibly being TRBD2 (7 bases). CDR3 length: 15 residues. V was clipped by 1 base and J by 4 bases, with 12 bases between them. Germline assignment: CDR1 WNHNN and CDR2 SYGVQD (reference sequence). CDR3 loop: CASSEYGGRPDTQYF. The DNA for the CDR3 is TGCGCCAGCAGTGAGTACGGGGGGCGGCCAGATACGCAGTATTTT.

The J gene is TRBJ1-1, the V gene TRBV6-1; 7 nucleotides agree with TRBD1. V was clipped by 3 bases and J by 1 base; unmatched bases: 2. CDR3 length equals 14 residues. The germline V gene encodes CDR1 MNHNS and CDR2 SASEGT. The CDR3 DNA reads TGTGCCAGCAGTGAGGGGACAGAGAACACTGAAGCTTTCTTT. It is translated as CASSEGTENTEAFF.

This clone was seen more than once but under ten times. The rearrangement links TRBV25-1 to TRBJ1-1; no clear D. Trimming cost V 4 bases and J 1 base, with 10 bases left between them. Germline V CDR1 and CDR2: MGHDK, SYGVNS. CDR3 length equals 14 residues. The CDR3: CASSGKQTNTEAFF. The CDR3 bases are TGTGCCAGCAGTGGTAAACAGACGAACACTGAAGCTTTCTTT.

The J gene is TRBJ1-1, the V gene TRBV6-5; the match to TRBD1 covers 7 bases. Trimming took 2 bases from V and 4 from J; bases not matched to a gene: 7. Germline-derived CDR1 and CDR2 are MNHEY and SVGAGI. The CDR3 totals 15 residues. Written as DNA, the CDR3 is TGTGCCAGCAGTTACACGACAGGGTTAGGCACTGAAGCTTTCTTT. Encoded protein: CASSYTTGLGTEAFF.

This sequence joins TRBV4-2 and TRBJ1-6, with a tentative D call TRBD1 (5 bases). Trimming removed 0 bases at V and 10 bases at J, with 13 bases between. CDR1 LGHNA and CDR2 YNFKEQ come from the germline V gene. The CDR3 covers 15 residues. CDR3 nucleotides: TGTGCCAGCAGCCAAGATCCCCCAGGGTACTCACCCCTCCACTTT. It translates to CASSQDPPGYSPLHF.